A single sample is the source of the 9 T cell receptor beta chains below, sequenced in a study of cytomegalovirus exposure and HLA in healthy donors. The data were produced by immunoSEQ multiplex PCR, yet TCRdb's version contains in-frame clones alone and is incomplete. The data hold some 170,000 clones, with around four fifths observed a single time. The sequenced sample was PBMCs. These TCRs come from a man younger than 45 in good health and CMV-seropositive.

The chain links TRBV19 to TRBJ1-1; 9 nucleotides align to TRBD1. The germline gives CDR1 LNHDA, CDR2 SQIVND (reference sequence). The length of the CDR3 is 15 residues. J was trimmed by 3 bases and V by 4 bases; bases with no gene match: 6. For the CDR3, the DNA is TGTGCCAGTAGTAAGGACAGGGGAGGGGACACTGAAGCTTTCTTT. This encodes CASSKDRGGDTEAFF. Based on the CDR3 plus reference TRBV19 and TRBJ1-1, the full variable domain is DGGITQSPKYLFRKEGQNVTLSCEQNLNHDAMYWYRQDPGQGLRLIYYSQIVNDFQKGDIAEGYSVSREKKESFPLTVTSAQKNPTAFYLCASSKDRGGDTEAFFGQGTRLTVV.

DNA of the CDR3: TGTGCCAGCAGCTTAACACGGACAGGCCCCTATGGCTACACCTTC. Its translation is CASSLTRTGPYGYTF. This sequence joins TRBV7-6 and TRBJ1-2, with 7 positions matching TRBD1. This CDR3 has 15 residues. Germline V gene sequence: CDR1 SGHVS, CDR2 FNYEAQ. V shed 2 bases, J shed 4 bases, and the junction held 7 bases outside the gene matches.

V usage is TRBV18 and J usage is TRBJ2-5; 8 bases match TRBD1. CDR3 size: 15 residues. From germline, CDR1 is KGHSH and CDR2 LQKENI. After removal of 6 bases from V and 0 bases from J, the junction contained 6 bases not matched to a gene. The CDR3 DNA reads as TGTGCCAGCTCTTTCGGACAGGGACACCAAGAGACCCAGTACTTC. Encoded protein: CASSFGQGHQETQYF.

The V call is TRBV4-1, the J call TRBJ2-3; 9 bases are a match to TRBD1. The CDR3 is 13 residues long. Germline V gene data show CDR1 as MGHRA and CDR2 as YSYEKL. V lost 4 bases and J lost 6; bases outside the gene matches: 2. The CDR3 DNA reads TGCGCCAGCAGCCCCGGGACAGGGGATACGCAGTATTTT. Encoded protein: CASSPGTGDTQYF.

The chain uses TRBV7-2 and TRBJ2-1; TRBD1 matches at 9 bases. Germline trimming cut 8 bases from V and 6 bases from J; bases unmatched to any gene: 8. Germline CDR1 reads SGHTA; CDR2 reads FQGNSA. The CDR3 sequence is 14 residues long. CDR3 bases: TGTGCCAGCCAGGACAGGGGAAACCCCAATGAGCAGTTCTTC. This encodes CASQDRGNPNEQFF. The whole variable domain, filled in from reference TRBV7-2 and TRBJ2-1, reads GAGVSQSPSNKVTEKGKDVELRCDPISGHTALYWYRQSLGQGLEFLIYFQGNSAPDKSGLPSDRFSAERTGGSVSTLTIQRTQQEDSAVYLCASQDRGNPNEQFFGPGTRLTVL.

V usage is TRBV7-6 and J usage is TRBJ2-5; D unclear. Per the germline V gene, CDR1 is SGHVS and CDR2 is FNYEAQ. The CDR3 consists of 12 residues. The V end lost 2 bases, the J end lost 2 bases, and 3 bases lay between the germline ends. The CDR3 is CASSLLQETQYF. Written as DNA, the CDR3 is TGTGCCAGCAGCTTACTTCAAGAGACCCAGTACTTC.

This clone was seen a handful of times. This chain connects TRBV4-3 to TRBJ2-1, with D possibly matching TRBD2 (6 bases). Germline V gives CDR1 LGHNA, CDR2 YSLEER. This CDR3 has 19 residues. Trimming stripped 0 bases from V and 0 bases from J, with 18 bases between. The CDR3 spells CASSQDLSRGFSSYNEQFF. CDR3 coding DNA: TGCGCCAGCAGCCAAGATCTCTCGCGGGGCTTTAGCTCCTACAATGAGCAGTTCTTC.

This rearrangement joins TRBV4-3 to TRBJ1-4, with D possibly TRBD1 on 5 matching bases. The CDR3 has 17 residues. Trimming pared 3 bases from V and 6 bases from J, leaving 20 bases between. CDR1 is LGHNA, CDR2 YSLEER, per germline. CDR3 bases: TGCGCCAGCAGCCAGTCCGGGGCCGGACGCGGGGATGAAAAACTGTTTTTT. Translation gives CASSQSGAGRGDEKLFF.

This clone is a singleton in its sample. This chain connects TRBV5-1 to TRBJ2-3, with D tentatively TRBD2 (7 bases). The CDR3 has 16 amino acids. Trimming stripped 0 bases from V and 2 bases from J, with 13 bases between. Germline assignment: CDR1 SGHRS and CDR2 YFSETQ. CDR3 sequence (DNA): TGCGCCAGCAGCTTGGCCCGGGGGGCCTCCACAGATACGCAGTATTTT. Residues: CASSLARGASTDTQYF.